Below, 24 T cell receptor beta chains from the same sample are listed, as sequenced in a study of T cells in Graves' hyperthyroidism and ophthalmopathy. RNA transcripts gave rise to amplified TCR beta CDR3 regions. First-round RT-PCR with HTBI primers amplified the TCR CDR3 region. Each CDR3 protein is one row after TCRdb ran MiXCR on the multiplex PCR reads. The table lists 350,000 to 500,000 distinct CDR3 sequences, about 13% of them singletons. The sample was blood. These receptors were taken from a young woman with Graves' hyperthyroidism.

As for this clonotype: A junction end diverges from the germline sequence, so it may reflect a read error. The chain recombines TRBV11-2 with TRBJ1-2, with 7 positions matching TRBD1. This CDR3 spans 16 amino acids. Germline CDR1 SGHAT, CDR2 FQNNGV. CDR3: CASSPGAQGGNYGYTF. CDR3 nucleotide sequence: TGCGCCAGCAGCCCGGGCGCGCAGGGGGGTAACTATGGCTACACCTTC.

This clonotype was picked up a small number of times. The chain uses TRBV5-8 and TRBJ1-1; TRBD1 matches 7 bases. CDR3 length: 15 amino acids. The germline V gene has CDR1 SGHTS and CDR2 YDEGEE. Trimming removed 3 bases from V and 1 base from J; junction bases left unmatched: 6. As DNA, the CDR3 is TGTGCCAGCAGCTCGACAGGGTTCGGGAACACTGAAGCTTTCTTT. This sequence encodes CASSSTGFGNTEAFF. Supplemented by reference TRBV5-8 and TRBJ1-1, the full variable domain reads EAGVTQSPTHLIKTRGQQATLRCSPISGHTSVYWYQQALGLGLQFLLWYDEGEERNRGNFPPRFSGRQFPNYSSELNVNALELEDSALYLCASSSTGFGNTEAFFGQGTRLTVV.

The rearrangement joins TRBV7-9 to TRBJ1-2; D call uncertain. The CDR3 is 15 amino acids. Trimming took 4 bases from V and 2 from J, leaving 14 bases between them. Per germline, CDR1 SEHNR and CDR2 FQNEAQ (reference sequence). The CDR3 loop is CASSWLSAANYGYTF. The CDR3 DNA reads TGTGCCAGCAGCTGGCTTTCGGCGGCGAACTATGGCTACACCTTC.

This clonotype was counted many times. The rearrangement joins TRBV9 to TRBJ2-7; no definite D call. The germline V gene has CDR1 SGDLS and CDR2 YYNGEE. Trimming pared 4 bases from V and 0 bases from J, leaving 11 bases between. The CDR3 is made up of 14 amino acids. The CDR3 DNA sequence: TGTGCCAGCAGCATCAAGGACGGCTCCTACGAGCAGTACTTC. It is translated as CASSIKDGSYEQYF. The full variable domain, rest sourced from reference TRBV9 and TRBJ2-7, is DSGVTQTPKHLITATGQRVTLRCSPRSGDLSVYWYQQSLDQGLQFLIQYYNGEERAKGNILERFSAQQFPDLHSELNLSSLELGDSALYFCASSIKDGSYEQYFGPGTRLTVT.

This clonotype was seen many times. The rearrangement joins TRBV15 to TRBJ2-5; D is possibly TRBD1 or TRBD2 (5 bases each). Germline CDR1 and CDR2: LNHNV and YYDKDF (reference sequence). Trimming took 4 bases from V and 4 from J, leaving 13 bases between them. The CDR3 has 14 amino acids. In DNA form, the CDR3 reads TGTGCCACCAGCACCCTAGCAGGGCGAGAGACCCAGTACTTC. Translation gives CATSTLAGRETQYF.

On this clonotype itself: A single base separates this from a much larger clone, so it may be a read error. The V gene is TRBV5-6, the J gene TRBJ2-1; the match to TRBD2 covers 10 bases. Germline V gene lookup returns CDR1 SGHDT and CDR2 YYEEEE. This CDR3 has 16 amino acids. As DNA, the CDR3 is TGTGCCAGCAGCTTGATGAGCCTAGCGGGAGCGGGTGAGCGGTTCTTC. Its protein is CASSLMSLAGAGERFF.

This clonotype was seen a few times. The chain links TRBV7-6 to TRBJ2-7; D uncertain. Trimming took 2 bases from V and 0 from J, leaving 5 bases between them. Germline CDR1 SGHVS, CDR2 FNYEAQ. The CDR3 sequence is 13 residues long. The CDR3 DNA sequence: TGTGCCAGCAGCTTAAAAAACTCCTACGAGCAGTACTTC. Encoded protein: CASSLKNSYEQYF.

Of note for this clonotype: Just one base apart from a much larger clone, this may be a read error. The chain combines TRBV5-8 with TRBJ1-1; D call uncertain. The germline CDR1 and CDR2 sequences are SGHTS and YDEGEE. The CDR3 spans 13 residues. For the CDR3, the DNA is TGTGCCATCAGCCGGACCGAGGACACTGAAGCTTTCTTT. Translation: CAISRTEDTEAFF.

In this sample, this clonotype turned up once. Relative to the germline gene, one junction end is altered; a read error may explain this. The chain employs TRBV7-7 and TRBJ2-5; the D gene is possibly TRBD2 (6 bases). Germline values: CDR1 SSHAT, CDR2 FNYEAQ (reference sequence). The CDR3 loop spans 16 amino acids. The CDR3 reads CASSRGSGHVVETQYF. DNA for the CDR3: TGTGCTAGCAGCCGGGGGAGCGGGCACGTTGTGGAGACCCAGTACTTC.

This clonotype was observed a few times. This chain uses TRBV25-1 with TRBJ1-1; possible D gene TRBD1, 6 bases. The CDR3 is made up of 14 amino acids. Trimming removed 3 bases from V and 3 bases from J, with 11 bases in between. Looked up from germline, CDR1 is MGHDK and CDR2 is SYGVNS. The CDR3 is CASSEGASHTEAFF. CDR3 DNA sequence: TGTGCCAGCAGTGAGGGGGCATCCCACACTGAAGCTTTCTTT.

This clonotype was detected ten times or more. The chain couples TRBV11-1 to TRBJ1-1; the D gene is possibly TRBD1 (5 bases). The length of the CDR3 is 15 residues. Germline-derived CDR1 and CDR2 are SGHAT and FQDESV (reference sequence). V dropped 1 base and J dropped 4 bases, with 13 bases sitting between them. This CDR3 reads CASSLDSRVATEAFF. The DNA of the CDR3 is TGTGCCAGCAGCTTAGACTCCAGGGTAGCCACTGAAGCTTTCTTT.

This clonotype turned up a few times. The V call is TRBV20-1, the J call TRBJ1-2, with 7 positions matching TRBD1. CDR3 length: 13 amino acids. Germline CDR1 is DFQATT and CDR2 is SNEGSKA (reference sequence). CDR3 amino acids: CSEGARINYGYTF. CDR3 sequence (DNA): TGCAGCGAGGGGGCAAGAATAAACTATGGCTACACCTTC.

The J gene is TRBJ1-3, the V gene TRBV5-1; a possible D gene is TRBD1 (5 bases). The V and J ends lost 4 bases and 2 bases respectively, with 13 bases between them. The CDR3 covers 15 residues. Germline V gene data show CDR1 as SGHRS and CDR2 as YFSETQ. CDR3 in amino acids: CASSPGTAPGNTIYF. The CDR3 DNA follows: TGCGCCAGCAGCCCCGGGACGGCGCCTGGAAACACCATATATTTT. The complete variable domain, with remaining parts taken from reference TRBV5-1 and TRBJ1-3, reads KAGVTQTPRYLIKTRGQQVTLSCSPISGHRSVSWYQQTPGQGLQFLFEYFSETQRNKGNFPGRFSGRQFSNSRSEMNVSTLELGDSALYLCASSPGTAPGNTIYFGEGSWLTVV.

This chain uses TRBV5-4 with TRBJ1-2; possibly TRBD1 for D (6 bases). V lost 2 bases to trimming and J lost 2 bases, with 10 bases between them. The CDR3 totals 14 residues. Germline-derived CDR1 and CDR2 are SGHNT and YYREEE (reference sequence). The CDR3: CASSFPGANYGYTF. As DNA, the CDR3 is TGTGCCAGCAGCTTCCCAGGGGCCAACTATGGCTACACCTTC.

This clonotype was observed a single time. V usage is TRBV4-2 and J usage is TRBJ2-3; 9 bases agree with TRBD2. V lost 5 bases to trimming and J lost 1 base; unmatched junction nucleotides: 7. This CDR3 contains 16 residues. Per the germline V gene, CDR1 is LGHNA and CDR2 is YNFKEQ. Here the CDR3 reads CASSETREGGTDTQYF. The CDR3 DNA sequence: TGTGCCAGCAGCGAGACGCGGGAGGGCGGCACAGATACGCAGTATTTT.

This CDR3 reads CSVVTTYEQYF. CDR3 coding DNA: TGCAGCGTTGTCACAACTTACGAGCAGTACTTC. The chain combines TRBV29-1 with TRBJ2-7; D unresolved. The CDR3 runs 11 residues. The V end lost 4 bases, the J end lost 4 bases, and 8 bases lay between the germline ends. CDR1 and CDR2 (germline): SQVTM, ANQGSEA.

This clonotype was counted ten times or more. This sequence joins TRBV14 and TRBJ2-1, with D hard to call. Between the trimmed V and J ends, which lost 1 base and 4 bases, there was a span of 8 bases. There are 14 residues in the CDR3. Germline CDR1 reads SGHDN; CDR2 reads FVKESK. In DNA form, the CDR3 reads TGTGCCAGCAGCCAAGCTAACAGTTACAATGAGCAGTTCTTC. Translation gives CASSQANSYNEQFF.

Comment on this clonotype: With a much larger clone just one base away, this may be a read error. The chain carries TRBV14 and TRBJ2-1, with 8 bases that match TRBD2. This CDR3 contains 13 residues. The ends lost 6 bases at V and 9 bases at J; junction bases unmatched: 7. Germline V CDR1 and CDR2: SGHDN, FVKESK. CDR3: CASRTSANSEQFF. In nucleotides, the CDR3 is TGTGCCAGCAGGACTAGCGCCAACAGTGAGCAGTTCTTC.

This clonotype has just a few counts. V gene TRBV5-1 combines with J gene TRBJ1-1; D ambiguous. The CDR3 consists of 16 residues. Germline V gene data show CDR1 as SGHRS and CDR2 as YFSETQ. V was trimmed by 1 base and J by 1 base, leaving 14 bases between them. The CDR3 protein is CASSLLGGAENTEAFF. For the CDR3, the DNA is TGCGCCAGCAGCTTGTTGGGCGGAGCCGAGAACACTGAAGCTTTCTTT.

This clonotype has only a few counts. The chain has TRBV5-1 and TRBJ1-4; TRBD1 agrees at 7 bases. CDR1 SGHRS and CDR2 YFSETQ come from the germline V gene. J lost 5 bases, V lost 2 bases, and 3 bases had no gene match. The length of the CDR3 is 14 residues. CDR3 nucleotides: TGCGCCAGCAGCTTTCAACAGGGGAATGAAAAACTGTTTTTT. Translating it yields CASSFQQGNEKLFF.

This clonotype has a count of ten or more. The CDR3 DNA is TGTGCCAGCACCGTTGGTCTAGCGGGAGGCGAGCAGTACTTC. It translates to CASTVGLAGGEQYF. The chain couples TRBV5-8 to TRBJ2-7, with TRBD2 matching 11 bases. The V gene end was trimmed by 6 bases and the J gene end by 6 bases; junction bases not matched to a gene: 8. In germline, CDR1 is SGHTS, CDR2 YDEGEE. The CDR3 is 14 amino acids.

This clonotype was observed at least ten times. This chain uses TRBV27 with TRBJ1-2; D unresolved. The germline V and J ends were trimmed by 5 bases and 2 bases, with 9 bases remaining between them. This CDR3 region has 13 residues. Germline CDR1 is MNHEY and CDR2 is SMNVEV (reference sequence). The CDR3: CASSPYQNYGYTF. The CDR3 DNA sequence: TGTGCCAGCAGTCCCTACCAGAACTATGGCTACACCTTC.

The chain is built from TRBV28 and TRBJ2-1; D gene uncertain. V lost 3 bases and J 4 bases, leaving 7 bases between the germline ends. Germline CDR1 and CDR2: MDHEN and SYDVKM. CDR3 length: 13 amino acids. CDR3 loop: CASSFGSYNEQFF. In DNA form, the CDR3 reads TGTGCCAGCAGTTTTGGCAGTTACAATGAGCAGTTCTTC.

The chain has TRBV15 and TRBJ1-1; no reliable D call. V lost 1 base, J lost 1 base, and 7 bases lay in between. CDR3 size: 14 residues. CDR1 is LNHNV, CDR2 YYDKDF, per germline (reference sequence). This CDR3 reads CATSRGSGNTEAFF. Written as DNA, the CDR3 is TGTGCCACCAGCAGAGGGTCCGGGAACACTGAAGCTTTCTTT. Full variable domain (outside the CDR3, taken from reference TRBV15 and TRBJ1-1): DAMVIQNPRYQVTQFGKPVTLSCSQTLNHNVMYWYQQKSSQAPKLLFHYYDKDFNNEADTPDNFQSRRPNTSFCFLDIRSPGLGDTAMYLCATSRGSGNTEAFFGQGTRLTVV.